The entry that follows covers one T cell receptor (beta chain) sequence. Its antigen is unknown. Trimming cost V 6 bases and J 6 bases, with 15 bases left between them. This CDR3 is built from 13 residues. Per the germline V gene, CDR1 is LGHNT and CDR2 is FRNRAP. This sample stems from a study of T cell responses to AZD1222 COVID-19 vaccine. Whole-study findings and limits: Spike as a whole was targeted by vaccine-associated CD4 TCRs, dominant at 160-218 and 743-854. Per reports, nearly half of all spike-specific TCRs target regions that are unmutated in variants. White British people made up most donors, females outnumbered males, and clonal diversity was possibly underestimated. The repertoires were collected only after the peak T cell response.

Produced via immunoSEQ multiplex PCR; TCRdb's table is partial and in-frame only. The data hold roughly 72,000 clones, with roughly 85% observed a single time. The V call is TRBV12-5, the J call TRBJ2-7, with D possibly being TRBD1 (6 bases). This receptor was taken from an adult in good health. This specimen was peripheral blood, taken on day 0 of AZD1222 vaccination. The CDR3 region is CASGQRQAGEQYF. CDR3 sequence (DNA): TGTGCTAGTGGCCAGAGACAGGCTGGCGAGCAGTACTTC. The full variable domain, with the rest looked up from reference TRBV12-5 and TRBJ2-7, is DARVTQTPRHKVTEMGQEVTMRCQPILGHNTVFWYRQTMMQGLELLAYFRNRAPLDDSGMPKDRFSAEMPDATLATLKIQPSEPRDSAVYFCASGQRQAGEQYFGPGTRLTVT.